These 9 T cell receptor beta chains were all obtained from the same sample, sequenced in a study of radiotherapy plus CTLA-4 blockade in lung cancer. Clones were read by immunoSEQ multiplex PCR, and TCRdb kept only the in-frame ones, dropping some. This sample has about 84,000 clones; approximately 79% occur once, and the top ten carry around 15%. Source: peripheral blood, taken from a patient treated with radiotherapy plus ipilimumab. The source is a human donor with non-small cell lung cancer that progressed on radiotherapy plus ipilimumab.

This clone came up a few times. The rearrangement joins TRBV18 to TRBJ2-7, with unresolved D. This CDR3 contains 15 residues. CDR1 and CDR2 from the germline V gene are KGHSH and LQKENI. Trimming removed 3 bases at V and 0 bases at J, with 12 bases between. The CDR3 loop reads CASSPAKESSYEQYF. Written as DNA, the CDR3 is TGTGCCAGCTCACCTGCAAAGGAGAGCTCCTACGAGCAGTACTTC.

CDR3 in amino acids: CASSLDRAPYEQYF. The CDR3 coding sequence is TGTGCCAGCAGTTTAGACCGGGCTCCCTACGAGCAGTACTTC. The V and J genes are TRBV28 and TRBJ2-7; D ambiguous. Deletions cut 2 bases from V and 2 bases from J, with 10 bases between. The CDR3 is 14 residues long. From germline, CDR1 is MDHEN and CDR2 SYDVKM.

This sequence joins TRBV11-2 and TRBJ2-5; D unresolved. Germline-derived CDR1 and CDR2 are SGHAT and FQNNGV. V was trimmed by 2 bases and J by 4 bases, leaving 8 bases between them. The CDR3 sequence is 13 residues long. CDR3 sequence: CASSLSAGETQYF. The CDR3 region has the DNA TGTGCCAGCAGCTTATCGGCAGGAGAGACCCAGTACTTC.

The rearrangement joins TRBV19 to TRBJ2-7; TRBD2 agrees at 8 bases. Germline CDR1 and CDR2: LNHDA and SQIVND (reference sequence). Trimming removed 3 bases from V and 4 bases from J; junction bases left unmatched: 8. This CDR3 is 15 amino acids long. CDR3 DNA: TGTGCCAGTAGTATCGGGGGGGTCCCCAGTTACGAGCAGTACTTC. Translation gives CASSIGGVPSYEQYF.

CDR3 in amino acids: CASSMGTGFGEQFF. The CDR3 DNA reads TGTGCCAGTAGTATGGGGACTGGGTTCGGTGAGCAGTTCTTC. The V gene is TRBV19, the J gene TRBJ2-1, with D possibly TRBD2 on 6 matching bases. The CDR3 contains 14 residues. Trimming left V 3 bases short and J 9 bases short, with 15 bases between. Germline CDR1 and CDR2: LNHDA and SQIVND (reference sequence). The variable domain in full, with the rest retrieved from reference TRBV19 and TRBJ2-1, is DGGITQSPKYLFRKEGQNVTLSCEQNLNHDAMYWYRQDPGQGLRLIYYSQIVNDFQKGDIAEGYSVSREKKESFPLTVTSAQKNPTAFYLCASSMGTGFGEQFFGPGTRLTVL.

The chain recombines TRBV2 with TRBJ2-2; D gene ambiguous. Trimming took off 6 bases at V and 6 bases at J, with 17 bases between the two ends. Germline V gene lookup returns CDR1 SNHLY and CDR2 FYNNEI. The CDR3 has 15 amino acids. The CDR3 loop is CASSIQWGGSGELFF. CDR3 nucleotides: TGTGCCAGCAGCATACAGTGGGGTGGGTCCGGGGAGCTGTTTTTT. Filled out from reference TRBV2 and TRBJ2-2, the complete variable domain reads EPEVTQTPSHQVTQMGQEVILRCVPISNHLYFYWYRQILGQKVEFLVSFYNNEISEKSEIFDDQFSVERPDGSNFTLKIRSTKLEDSAMYFCASSIQWGGSGELFFGEGSRLTVL.

The chain recombines TRBV28 with TRBJ2-7; 10 nucleotides align to TRBD1. Per germline, CDR1 MDHEN and CDR2 SYDVKM. This CDR3 comprises 15 residues. V lost 4 bases, J lost 3 bases, and 6 bases stayed unmatched. The CDR3 here is CASSSAGQGSYEQYF. The CDR3 bases are TGTGCCAGCAGTTCTGCGGGACAGGGGAGCTACGAGCAGTACTTC.

The genes are TRBV29-1 and TRBJ2-3; D unresolved. CDR1 is SQVTM, CDR2 ANQGSEA, per germline. This CDR3 has 10 amino acids. V gave up 4 bases and J gave up 8 bases, with 7 bases separating them. Written as DNA, the CDR3 is TGCAGCGTTGGGTCCCTTACGCAGTATTTT. Protein product: CSVGSLTQYF.

The chain recombines TRBV6-5 with TRBJ2-7, with D perhaps matching TRBD1 (6 bases). This CDR3 contains 11 residues. CDR1 is MNHEY, CDR2 SVGAGI, per germline. V lost 6 bases and J 4 bases, leaving 7 bases between the germline ends. The CDR3 protein is CASRDRYEQYF. DNA of the CDR3: TGTGCCAGCAGGGACAGATACGAGCAGTACTTC.